This is a list of T cell receptor beta chains from one sample in a study of cytomegalovirus exposure and HLA in healthy donors. Measured with immunoSEQ multiplex PCR; TCRdb has only the in-frame clones, and not every one. Among around 94,000 clones listed, about three fifths were seen once. The source material was PBMCs. The receptor source for this set is a man younger than 45 in good health and CMV-seronegative. Both conserved end residues are part of each CDR3. D genes are given only for firm matches. Rows give clone size only sometimes, using once, few, many, or a class for an expanded clone.

>TRBJ1-6|.|TRBV7-2|few
CASSVSNSPLHF
TGTGCCAGCAGCGTCTCCAATTCACCCCTCCACTTT
>TRBJ2-7|TRBD2|TRBV7-8|.
CASSLDSSGSYEQYF
TGTGCCAGCAGCTTAGATTCTAGCGGCTCCTACGAGCAGTACTTC
>TRBJ1-1|.|TRBV5-1|few
CASSLAGNTEAFF
TGCGCCAGCAGCTTGGCAGGGAACACTGAAGCTTTCTTT
>TRBJ2-1|TRBD2|TRBV7-3|.
CASSFEATSGANEQFF
TGTGCCAGCAGCTTTGAGGCGACTAGCGGGGCCAATGAGCAGTTCTTC
>TRBJ1-1|.|TRBV7-6|.
CASSPTWGRRGTEAFF
TGTGCCAGCAGCCCGACGTGGGGGCGGCGAGGCACTGAAGCTTTCTTT
>TRBJ2-2|.|TRBV23-1|.
CASSQSWRGTDTGELFF
TGCGCCAGCAGTCAATCGTGGAGGGGAACGGACACCGGGGAGCTGTTTTTT
>TRBJ2-1|TRBD2|TRBV7-2|.
CASSSRTSGSWGYNEQFF
TGTGCCAGCAGCTCAAGGACTAGCGGGAGCTGGGGCTACAATGAGCAGTTCTTC
>TRBJ1-3|.|TRBV7-3|once
CASSLTARQPGNTIYF
TGTGCCAGCAGCTTAACGGCCAGACAGCCTGGAAACACCATATATTTT
>TRBJ2-7|TRBD2|TRBV6-6|few
CASSYGGQREYEQYF
TGTGCCAGCAGTTACGGGGGCCAGCGGGAGTACGAGCAGTACTTC
>TRBJ1-1|.|TRBV29-1|few
CSVVNSITEAFF
TGCAGCGTTGTCAACAGCATCACTGAAGCTTTCTTT
>TRBJ2-3|.|TRBV7-6|few
CASSLGRPGDTDTQYF
TGTGCCAGCAGCTTGGGGCGTCCCGGAGACACAGATACGCAGTATTTT
>TRBJ2-5|TRBD1|TRBV6-5|.
CASRTGEIETQYF
TGTGCCAGTCGGACAGGGGAGATTGAGACCCAGTACTTC
>TRBJ2-5|TRBD2|TRBV6-5|.
CASSYSSGGQETQYF
TGTGCCAGCAGTTACTCTTCGGGGGGGCAAGAGACCCAGTACTTC
>TRBJ2-5|.|TRBV4-3|.
CASSQGVEYQETQYF
TGCGCCAGCAGCCAAGGAGTTGAATACCAAGAGACCCAGTACTTC
>TRBJ2-5|.|TRBV9|.
CASSVSPQETQYF
TGTGCCAGCAGCGTAAGCCCCCAAGAGACCCAGTACTTC